This T cell receptor (beta chain) came from a study of shared clonotypes between healthy human individuals. The CDR3 has 16 residues. Germline CDR1 is MDHEN and CDR2 is SYDVKM. The V end was cut by 4 bases, the J end by 2 bases, with 17 bases between. Deep-level assay runs were performed. Each cell subset's genomic DNA was divided evenly among several immunoSEQ plates. Here immunoSEQ multiplex PCR was the method, and the copy in TCRdb shows in-frame clones only, minus some. The table lists roughly 2 million clones, approximately 96% of them singletons. The chain links TRBV28 to TRBJ2-5; a possible D gene is TRBD1 (6 bases). The receptor was derived from a man aged 18 to 29 in good health. Sequenced: naive CD4+ T cells sorted from blood. Subset here: CD45RA+ positively selected. The CDR3 region is CASSSSSLGQQETQYF. CDR3 nucleotides: TGTGCCAGCAGTTCCTCCTCTCTTGGACAGCAAGAGACCCAGTACTTC.